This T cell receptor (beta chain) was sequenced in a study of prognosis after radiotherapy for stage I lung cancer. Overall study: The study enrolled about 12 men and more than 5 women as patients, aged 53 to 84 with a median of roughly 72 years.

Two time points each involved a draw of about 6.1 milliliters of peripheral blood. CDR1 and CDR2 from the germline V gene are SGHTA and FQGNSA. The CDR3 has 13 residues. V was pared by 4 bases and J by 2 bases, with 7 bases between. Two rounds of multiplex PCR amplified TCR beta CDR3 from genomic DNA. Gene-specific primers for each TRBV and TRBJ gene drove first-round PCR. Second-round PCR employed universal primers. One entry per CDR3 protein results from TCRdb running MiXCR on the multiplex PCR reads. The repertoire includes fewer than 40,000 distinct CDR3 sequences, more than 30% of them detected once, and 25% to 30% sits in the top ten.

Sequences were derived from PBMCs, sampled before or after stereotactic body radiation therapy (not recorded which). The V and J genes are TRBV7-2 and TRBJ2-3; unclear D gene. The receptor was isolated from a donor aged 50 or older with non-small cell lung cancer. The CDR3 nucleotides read TGTGCCAGCAGCTACGGACCCACAGATACGCAGTATTTT. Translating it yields CASSYGPTDTQYF.